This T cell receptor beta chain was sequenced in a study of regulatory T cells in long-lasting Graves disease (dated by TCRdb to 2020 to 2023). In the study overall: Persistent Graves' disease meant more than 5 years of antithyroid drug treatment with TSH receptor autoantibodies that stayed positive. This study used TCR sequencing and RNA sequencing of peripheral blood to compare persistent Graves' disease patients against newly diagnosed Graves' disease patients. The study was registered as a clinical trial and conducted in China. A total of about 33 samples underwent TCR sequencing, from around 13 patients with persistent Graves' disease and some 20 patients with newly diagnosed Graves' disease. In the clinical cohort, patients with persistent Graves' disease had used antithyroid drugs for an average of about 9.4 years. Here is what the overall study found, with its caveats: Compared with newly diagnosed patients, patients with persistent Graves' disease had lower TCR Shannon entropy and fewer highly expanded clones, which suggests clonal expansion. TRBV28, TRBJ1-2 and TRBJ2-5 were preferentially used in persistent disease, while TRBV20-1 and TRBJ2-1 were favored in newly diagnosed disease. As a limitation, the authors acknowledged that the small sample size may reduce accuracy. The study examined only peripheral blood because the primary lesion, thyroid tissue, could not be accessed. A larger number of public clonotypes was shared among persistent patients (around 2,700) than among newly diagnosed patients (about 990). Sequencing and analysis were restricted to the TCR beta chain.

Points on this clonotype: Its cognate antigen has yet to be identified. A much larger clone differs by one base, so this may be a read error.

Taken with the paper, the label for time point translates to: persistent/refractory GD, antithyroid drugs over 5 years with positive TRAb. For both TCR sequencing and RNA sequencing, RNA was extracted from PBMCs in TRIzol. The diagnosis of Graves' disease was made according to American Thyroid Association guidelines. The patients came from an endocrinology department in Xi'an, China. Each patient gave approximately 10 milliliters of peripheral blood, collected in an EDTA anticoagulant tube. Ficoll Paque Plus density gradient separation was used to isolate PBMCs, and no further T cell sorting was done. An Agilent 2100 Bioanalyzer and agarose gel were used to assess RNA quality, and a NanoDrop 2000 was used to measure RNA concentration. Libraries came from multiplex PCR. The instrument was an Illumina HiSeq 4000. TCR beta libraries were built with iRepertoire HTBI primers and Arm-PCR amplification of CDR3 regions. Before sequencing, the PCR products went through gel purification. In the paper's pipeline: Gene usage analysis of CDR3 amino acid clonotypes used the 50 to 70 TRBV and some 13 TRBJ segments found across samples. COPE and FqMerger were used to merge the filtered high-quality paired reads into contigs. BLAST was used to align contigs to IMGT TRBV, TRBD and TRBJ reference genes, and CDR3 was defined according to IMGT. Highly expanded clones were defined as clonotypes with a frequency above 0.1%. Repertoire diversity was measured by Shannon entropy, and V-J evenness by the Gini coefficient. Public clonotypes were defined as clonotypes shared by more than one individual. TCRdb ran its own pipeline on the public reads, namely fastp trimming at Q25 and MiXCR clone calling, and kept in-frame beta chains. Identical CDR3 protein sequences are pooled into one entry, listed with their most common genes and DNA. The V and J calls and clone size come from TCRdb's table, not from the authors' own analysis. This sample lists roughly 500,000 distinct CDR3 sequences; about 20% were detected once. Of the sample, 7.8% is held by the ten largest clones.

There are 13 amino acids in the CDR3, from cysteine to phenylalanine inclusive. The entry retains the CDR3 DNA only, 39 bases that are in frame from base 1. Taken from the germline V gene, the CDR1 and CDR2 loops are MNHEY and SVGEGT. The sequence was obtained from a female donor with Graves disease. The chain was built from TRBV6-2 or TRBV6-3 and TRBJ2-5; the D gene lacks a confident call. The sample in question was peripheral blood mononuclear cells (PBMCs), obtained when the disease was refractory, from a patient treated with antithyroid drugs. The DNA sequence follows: TGTGCCGGCAGTGAGACAATAACGAAGACCCAGTACTTC. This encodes CAGSETITKTQYF.